These T cell receptor beta chains were read from a single sample in a study of a mutant IDH1 vaccine in newly diagnosed glioma. The repertoire was sequenced with immunoSEQ multiplex PCR; TCRdb's copy has only in-frame clones and lacks some. The sample lists roughly 16,000 clones; more than 65% were seen once. The specimen was PBMCs, collected from a glioma patient treated with radiotherapy, temozolomide or both. Source of these receptors: a man aged 35-49 years with glioma. Each CDR3 is given with its conserved first and last residue. D genes are given only for firm matches. The listing skips clone size in some rows; elsewhere it reads once, few, many or a size class.

>-|TRBV15|-|TRBJ1-5
TGTGCCACCAGCAGAGATCCCAATCAGCCCCAGCATTTT
CATSRDPNQPQHF
>-|TRBV27|-|TRBJ2-1
TGTGCCAGCAGTTTAAACAGCCCCCCAGGAGAGCAGTTCTTC
CASSLNSPPGEQFF
>-|TRBV2|-|TRBJ2-5
TGTGCCAGCTCTGGCCAAGAGACCCAGTACTTC
CASSGQETQYF
>-|TRBV4-2|TRBD2|TRBJ2-5
TGTGCCAGCAGCCAAGGACCCGCTAGCGGGGGCCAAGAGACCCAGTACTTC
CASSQGPASGGQETQYF
>-|TRBV27|TRBD2|TRBJ2-2
TGTGCCAGCAGTCCCTTAGCTAGCGGGAGTGGCGGGGAGCTGTTTTTT
CASSPLASGSGGELFF
>-|TRBV29-1|TRBD2|TRBJ2-1
TGCAGCGTTGGGCTAGCGGGAGCATGGGAGCAGTTCTTC
CSVGLAGAWEQFF
>-|TRBV9|TRBD1|TRBJ1-2
TGTGCCAGCAGCCCAGGGGGCACTTTAGGCTACACCTTC
CASSPGGTLGYTF
>-|TRBV19|TRBD1|TRBJ1-1
TGTGCCTCAGGGGTAGGGGGCCACACTGAAGCTTTCTTT
CASGVGGHTEAFF
>once|TRBV18|-|TRBJ1-1
TGTGCCAGCTCACCGATGACCTCGGGGTCCGGTACTGAAGCTTTCTTT
CASSPMTSGSGTEAFF
>-|TRBV5-8|-|TRBJ2-3
TGTGCCAGCAGCTTGGCCGGCACAGATACGCAGTATTTT
CASSLAGTDTQYF